One and the same sample provided the 6 T cell receptor beta chains below, sequenced in a study of cytomegalovirus exposure and HLA in healthy donors. TCRdb keeps only in-frame clones here, not all; method: immunoSEQ multiplex PCR. Here the sample spans 100,000 to 120,000 clones, 88% being singletons. The sequenced material came from PBMCs. The receptor source for this set is a woman in her twenties or thirties in good health and CMV-seropositive.

The rearrangement uses TRBV10-3 and TRBJ2-1; 12 bases line up with TRBD2. J was trimmed by 3 bases and V by 4 bases; bases with no gene match: 4. Germline V gives CDR1 ENHRY, CDR2 SYGVKD. The CDR3 has 16 residues. Here the CDR3 DNA reads TGTGCCATCAGTGGCCTAGCGGGAGGGCACTACAATGAGCAGTTCTTC. Translation: CAISGLAGGHYNEQFF.

The chain recombines TRBV7-3 with TRBJ2-1; the D gene is possibly TRBD2 (6 bases). The CDR3 length is 14 residues. Germline CDR1 SGHTA, CDR2 FQGTGA. Trimming took 5 bases from V and 6 from J, leaving 14 bases between them. CDR3 in amino acids: CASSTTGGANEQFF. CDR3 nucleotides: TGTGCCAGCAGCACCACCGGCGGGGCCAATGAGCAGTTCTTC.

V gene TRBV30 combines with J gene TRBJ2-3; tentatively, D is TRBD2 (6 bases). V was trimmed by 0 bases and J by 1 base, leaving 17 bases between them. The CDR3 has 17 amino acids. Germline-derived CDR1 and CDR2 are GTSNPN and SVGIG (reference sequence). DNA of the CDR3: TGTGCCTGGAGTGTGGGCAGGGTTTCGGGAGGCACAGATACGCAGTATTTT. It translates to CAWSVGRVSGGTDTQYF.

The chain recombines TRBV7-6 with TRBJ2-7; 8 bases line up with TRBD1. J gave up 3 bases and V 5 bases, and 9 bases lay outside the gene matches. Germline lookup yields CDR1 SGHVS and CDR2 FNYEAQ. There are 15 residues in the CDR3. Written as DNA, the CDR3 is TGTGCCAGCAGCCCAGGGACAGGCCCGCGCTACGAGCAGTACTTC. Its protein is CASSPGTGPRYEQYF.

The rearrangement links TRBV5-4 to TRBJ2-1; D is ambiguous. V dropped 0 bases and J dropped 15 bases, with 13 bases sitting between them. Per germline, CDR1 SGHNT and CDR2 YYREEE (reference sequence). This CDR3 region has 12 residues. The CDR3: CASSLGSTSRFF. The DNA for the CDR3 is TGTGCCAGCAGCTTGGGGAGCACCTCGAGGTTCTTC.

This CDR3 reads CASSFSSGTQYF. CDR3 nucleotide sequence: TGTGCCAGCAGCTTCTCTTCGGGTACGCAGTATTTT. V and J are TRBV7-2 and TRBJ2-3; no firm D call. Germline assignment: CDR1 SGHTA and CDR2 FQGNSA. V dropped 3 bases and J dropped 8 bases, with 9 bases sitting between them. The CDR3 sequence is 12 residues long. Full variable domain (remainder filled in from reference TRBV7-2 and TRBJ2-3): GAGVSQSPSNKVTEKGKDVELRCDPISGHTALYWYRQSLGQGLEFLIYFQGNSAPDKSGLPSDRFSAERTGGSVSTLTIQRTQQEDSAVYLCASSFSSGTQYFGPGTRLTVL.